The rows below give T cell receptor beta chains drawn from one sample of a study of Graves' ophthalmopathy and Graves' hyperthyroidism. TCRdb fed the multiplex PCR reads into MiXCR, producing one record per CDR3 protein. The table has roughly 350,000 distinct CDR3 sequences, approximately 18% seen once. The material sequenced was peripheral blood. These TCRs come from an adult woman with stable Graves' hyperthyroidism. Both conserved end residues are trimmed from each CDR3.

>TRBJ2-7|TRBV6-1
ASSATSGYEQY
>TRBJ2-7|TRBV11-2
ASSLDRWQRTTHEQY
>TRBJ2-5|TRBV6-5
ASSRTGWETQY
>TRBJ2-7|TRBV2
ASVKSGLADYEQY
>TRBJ1-1|TRBV13
ASSSTSGGNTEAF
>TRBJ1-6|TRBV5-8
ASSLAVDSYNSPLH
>TRBJ2-7|TRBV28
ASTGLAGERDEQY
>TRBJ2-7|TRBV20-1
SARDRSRGQGYEQY
>TRBJ2-2|TRBV7-9
ASSPTSGYTGELF
>TRBJ1-2|TRBV7-9
ASSLPQESYGYT
>TRBJ2-5|TRBV12-3/TRBV12-4
ASSLAERVQETQY
>TRBJ2-5|TRBV7-9
ASSLERTEETQY